The T cell receptor beta chain under discussion was sequenced for a study of blood T cell repertoires in COVID-19. Sequencing used immunoSEQ multiplex PCR; TCRdb keeps in-frame clones, though not all of them. The data contain approximately 300,000 clones, 90% of them singletons. A single count supports this clone. Germline V gives CDR1 GTSNPN, CDR2 SVGIG (reference sequence). The CDR3 spans 15 residues. With 1 base removed from V and 5 bases from J, the gap between germline ends came to 17 bases. The TCR comes from a woman under 40 who had been exposed to COVID-19. Source material: PBMCs or T cells enriched from blood (not recorded which). The rearrangement joins TRBV30 to TRBJ2-5; maybe TRBD2 (7 bases). The CDR3 region has the DNA TGTGCCTGGAGTGACGGGGGGCGTTCCAGGGAGACCCAGTACTTC. It encodes CAWSDGGRSRETQYF.